The clone carrying this TCR beta chain was found a few times. Reverse transcribed after extraction, RNA yielded cDNA as the sequencing template. The method was immunoSEQ multiplex PCR; TCRdb's version includes in-frame clones alone and lacks a portion of them. The table records under 250,000 clones, roughly three fifths of them present only once. The sample comes from a study of CD8+ T cells in alopecia areata. CDR3 length: 17 amino acids. Germline assignment: CDR1 SQVTM and CDR2 ANQGSEA. Between the trimmed V and J ends, which lost 5 bases and 0 bases, there was a span of 20 bases. The chain employs TRBV29-1 and TRBJ2-1; tentatively, D is TRBD1 (5 bases). The sequence derives from a human donor in good health. Sequenced material: CD8+ T cells sorted from blood. Written as DNA, the CDR3 is TGCAGCGTTTACCCCAGGGTCGCACCATTCTCCTACAATGAGCAGTTCTTC. It yields the protein CSVYPRVAPFSYNEQFF.